This T cell receptor (beta chain) is drawn from a study of T cells in Graves' hyperthyroidism and ophthalmopathy (dated by TCRdb to about 2019). With respect to the entire study: To identify distinguishing TCR V-J signatures, a discovery cohort of around 98 patients was used, comprising 40 to 45 with Graves' ophthalmopathy and around 60 with stable Graves' hyperthyroidism. For training and testing, the 100 or so patients in the discovery cohort were randomly divided in a 7:3 ratio. The paper describes TCR Vbeta CDR3 sequencing of more than 120 peripheral blood samples, made up of around 41 ophthalmopathy patients, over 70 hyperthyroidism patients and 17 progressor patients. Once sampling was done, hyperthyroidism patients were given methimazole at a starting dose of 30 mg daily, whereas ophthalmopathy patients were given high-dose intravenous methylprednisolone. Whether ophthalmopathy could be predicted prospectively was tested in an independent validation cohort made up of under 20 hyperthyroidism patients plus 17 patients who later progressed to ophthalmopathy. Thyroid tissue and blood T-cell repertoires from more than five Graves' hyperthyroidism patients were also compared in the study. Overall results and qualifications from the work: Sample size was not statistically predetermined, and investigators were not blinded to group allocation. Most expanded thyroid clonotypes (frequency above 0.001) were also found in blood, which suggests that blood repertoires may mirror thyroid immune responses. In validation, the model predicted progression to ophthalmopathy a median of around six months before onset, with roughly 68% sensitivity and roughly 79% specificity. A 13 V-J signature model separated ophthalmopathy from stable hyperthyroidism, with approximately 87% sensitivity and approximately 81% specificity in cross-validation and 80%/75% in testing.

The study excluded patients with uncontrolled infections, other autoimmune diseases, pregnancy or lactation. Diagnoses were based on clinical symptoms, serum thyroxine and TRAb, thyroid ultrasound and orbital computed tomography. Trizol reagent was used to extract total RNA, and RNA quality was then checked on an Agilent 2100 Bioanalyzer. From cysteine to phenylalanine, the CDR3 is 14 amino acids long. Only the CDR3 region is kept as DNA, spanning 42 bases read in frame from base 1. The junction shows trimming of 2 bases on V and 3 bases on J, plus 13 bases between the germline ends. According to the germline V gene (reference sequence), CDR1 reads DFQATT and CDR2 reads SNEGSKA. This clonotype was detected ten times or more. Its antigen is not yet known. Base qualities are not recorded, but no much larger clone differs from it by a single base. The TCR beta CDR3 regions were amplified from RNA transcripts. The first round of RT-PCR for the TCR CDR3 was performed with the HTBI primer set and the Qiagen OneStep RT-PCR kit. A second multiplex PCR round built the libraries, followed by size selection and purification. Sequencing of the libraries was done on an Illumina HiSeq2000 using paired-end 100 bp reads. The published analysis was carried out like this. Raw data were processed with SOAPnuke, discarding reads with adapters, uncalled bases, mean Phred below 15, or no exact constant-primer or identifier match. High-quality paired reads were merged with COPE v1.2.5, and unique nucleotide sequences were defined as clonotypes. MiTCR v1.1 was used to align the clonotypes against IMGT TRBV, TRBD and TRBJ reference segments. The analysis was restricted to V-J combinations with a frequency above 0.0001, which together covered 99.2% of the repertoires. The TCS score was defined as F50 (clonal expansion) divided by E x V (chaos), with BLOSUM62-based TCRdist calculated between CDR3 peptides within each V-J. Welch's t-statistics and random forest reduced 514 V-J features to 13, which were used in a naive Bayes classifier (R e1071). The similarity between thyroid and blood repertoires was quantified using the Morisita-Horn index. In-frame beta chains were kept once TCRdb had trimmed the public reads at Q25 with fastp and called clones with MiXCR. Identical CDR3 proteins give one entry, which carries the most common genes and DNA. The V and J calls, along with clone size, are taken from TCRdb and not from the paper's own processing. The sample table lists roughly 500,000 distinct CDR3 sequences, over 45% of them with a count of one. The ten largest clones add up to 44% of the sample.

The source material was peripheral blood or thyroid tissue (not recorded which). This receptor was obtained from an adult woman with Graves' disease, either hyperthyroidism or ophthalmopathy (not recorded which). In this chain, TRBV20-1 is recombined with TRBJ1-1, with a weak D call of TRBD1 (6 bases match). The nucleotides are TGCAGTGCTAGACTAGGGGGATTGGACACTGAAGCTTTCTTT. Translated, it reads CSARLGGLDTEAFF.